This T cell receptor beta chain came from a study of early T cells in non-severe SARS-CoV-2 infection. TCRdb reanalysed the 5' RACE reads using MiXCR and keeps one entry per CDR3 protein. Of around 44,000 distinct CDR3 sequences listed, 8.5% to 10% are singletons. This clonotype was observed a few times. V lost 2 bases and J lost 8; bases outside the gene matches: 5. Looked up from germline, CDR1 is SEHNR and CDR2 is FQNEAQ (reference sequence). The CDR3 is made up of 14 amino acids. Sequenced: whole blood. The chain recombines TRBV7-9 with TRBJ1-4; 7 nucleotides align to TRBD1. The sequence was obtained from an adult who was a healthcare worker with PCR-confirmed SARS-CoV-2 infection or an uninfected control (not recorded which). As DNA, the CDR3 is TGTGCCAGCAGCTTACAGACAGGGAGGGAAAAACTGTTTTTT. As protein: CASSLQTGREKLFF.